These 31 T cell receptor delta chains were sequenced from one sample in a study of gammadelta T cells in human blood. TCRdb re-processed the RT-PCR reads via CATT. Among around 420 delta-chain clones listed, 15% to 18% were seen once. The sample taken for sequencing was non-Vgamma9Vdelta2 gamma-delta T cells from adult blood. These receptors were collected from a human donor.

A note on this clone: Translating this DNA gives a protein that differs at residue 7 from the TCRdb one, which belongs to a much larger clone; a read error is likely, and the protein shown is this translation. The V and J genes are TRDV1 and TRDJ1, with D perhaps TRDD3 (6 bases). CDR1 is TSWWSYY, CDR2 QGS, per germline. Deletions cut 2 bases from V and 0 bases from J, with 13 bases between. There are 16 residues in the CDR3. CDR3 in DNA: TGTGCTCTTGGGGAAACACTGGGCTGGTACACCGATAAACTCATCTTT. It yields the protein CALGETLGWYTDKLIF.

Concerning this clone: The protein in TCRdb stems from a much larger clone and differs at residue 7 from this DNA's translation, likely a read error; here the protein is translated from the DNA. This chain connects TRDV1 to TRDJ1; 13 bases agree with TRDD3. TCRdb gives no J gene; it was assigned here by matching the DNA to germline. The CDR3 runs 27 residues. Germline CDR1 reads TSWWSYY; CDR2 reads QGS. J lost 0 bases, V lost 0 bases, and 31 bases had no gene match. The CDR3 reads CALGELEWGGPMGNWGIRLPYTDKLIF. CDR3 nucleotides: TGTGCTCTTGGGGAACTAGAGTGGGGAGGTCCTATGGGAAACTGGGGGATACGCCTTCCGTACACCGATAAACTCATCTTT.

Points on this clone: It may be a read error: a sequence one base away is much more abundant. The chain uses TRDV1 and TRDJ1; perhaps TRDD2 as D (8 bases). The germline V gene has CDR1 TSWWSYY and CDR2 QGS. This CDR3 is built from 24 residues. With 3 bases removed from V and 4 bases from J, the gap between germline ends came to 42 bases. The CDR3 nucleotides read TGTGCTCTTGGGGACTCCAGAACAGGCCTTCCTAATCGGAGGGGGATCCCTGACAACGATAAACTCATCTTT. This codes for CALGDSRTGLPNRRGIPDNDKLIF.

No call was made for the V gene; the J gene is TRDJ1; the table's TRDD3 call for D was not verified on the DNA. The length of the CDR3 is 22 residues. The CDR3 DNA reads TGCAGTGGTATCAACGCAGAGTACATGGGGGAGACTGGGGGATGGTTAACCGATAAACTCATCTTT. It is translated as CSGINAEYMGETGGWLTDKLIF.

Points on this clone: Possible read error: a much larger clone is one base away. The sample holds other DNA sequences that translate to the same CDR3. The V call is TRDV1, the J call TRDJ1; a weak D match, TRDD2 (6 bases). The length of the CDR3 is 16 residues. The germline gives CDR1 TSWWSYY, CDR2 QGS. The CDR3 nucleotides are TGTGCTCTTGGGGAACCGGGTCCTACTCACACTGATAAACTCATCTTT. Amino acid sequence: CALGEPGPTHTDKLIF.

To note about this clone: The protein in TCRdb stems from a much larger clone and differs at residue 5 from this DNA's translation, likely a read error; here the protein is translated from the DNA. The genes are TRDV1 and TRDJ1; D is unresolved. The V gene lost 4 bases and the J gene lost 0 bases, with 15 bases spanning the gap. The CDR3 loop spans 16 amino acids. Germline V gives CDR1 TSWWSYY, CDR2 QGS. The CDR3 nucleotides read TGTGCTCTTGGGGTAACACGGGGCTGGTACACCGATAAACTCATCTTT. It codes for CALGVTRGWYTDKLIF.

With respect to this clone: A far larger clone lies a single base away; this is likely a read error. The V gene is TRDV1, the J gene TRDJ1; perhaps D is TRDD2 or TRDD3 (6 bases each). The CDR3 totals 23 residues. The V gene lost 5 bases and the J gene lost 3 bases, with 40 bases spanning the gap. Germline CDR1 reads TSWWSYY; CDR2 reads QGS. CDR3 coding DNA: TGTGCTCTTGGGAAAAATCCTACCGTCCCCCCCCGCGTTGGGGGCCTGAATCCCGATAAACTCATCTTT. Translating gives CALGKNPTVPPRVGGLNPDKLIF.

In this sample, this clone is medium-sized. Only one base separates this from a far larger clonotype, so it likely reflects a read error. Other DNA sequences from this sample encode an identical CDR3 as well. The chain employs TRDV1 and TRDJ1, with 11 bases lining up with TRDD3. The CDR3 length is 20 residues. Looked up from germline, CDR1 is TSWWSYY and CDR2 is QGS. V was pared by 2 bases and J by 2 bases, with 16 bases of the junction left unmatched. CDR3 coding DNA: TGTGCTCTTGGGGAAACTGCATTCCTCTGGGGGATACATCAAACCGATAAACTCATCTTT. Protein sequence: CALGETAFLWGIHQTDKLIF.

This clone came up a few times. TCRdb has a much larger clone's protein, which differs at residue 7 from the translation of this DNA, likely because of a read error; what is shown is the protein translated from the DNA. The chain combines TRDV1 with TRDJ1; D remains unclear. Assignment of the J gene here rests on matching the DNA to germline, because TCRdb gives none. The ends were cut back, 2 bases at V and 0 bases at J, with 13 bases in the middle. The germline CDR1 and CDR2 sequences are TSWWSYY and QGS. This CDR3 spans 16 amino acids. This chain's CDR3 is CALGETQGWYTDKLIF. The CDR3 DNA is TGTGCTCTTGGGGAAACACAGGGCTGGTACACCGATAAACTCATCTTT.

The sample holds a few counts of this clone. Only one base separates this from a far larger clonotype, so it likely reflects a read error. The V and J genes are TRDV1 and TRDJ1, with 13 nucleotides matching TRDD3. The V and J ends lost 0 bases and 4 bases, in that order; junction bases with no gene match: 35. This CDR3 comprises 27 residues. Germline V gives CDR1 TSWWSYY, CDR2 QGS. In DNA, the CDR3 is TGTGCTCTTGGGGAACTAGTGTGGGGAGGTCCTATGGGAAACTGGGGGATACGCCTTCCGTACAACGATAAACTCATCTTT. Amino acid sequence: CALGELVWGGPMGNWGIRLPYNDKLIF.

This clone was counted between two and nine times. TCRdb pairs this DNA with a much larger clone's protein that differs at residue 10, likely a read error; the protein shown was translated from the DNA. The chain couples TRDV1 to TRDJ1, with D perhaps matching TRDD2 or TRDD3 (5 bases each). CDR3 length equals 16 residues. Deletions cut 5 bases from V and 7 bases from J, with 23 bases between. Germline CDR1 TSWWSYY, CDR2 QGS. CDR3 sequence reads: CALGFSLGPRGVKLIF. The CDR3 DNA reads TGTGCTCTTGGGTTTTCCTTGGGGCCCCGGGGGGTTAAACTCATCTTT.

Turning to this clone: A far more abundant clone sits one base away, making this likely a read error. No V gene call is available, although the J gene is TRDJ3; the table's D gene call, TRDD3, was not cross checked with the DNA. This CDR3 is 26 amino acids long. The CDR3: CALGEHLKPYILLGDTVSWDTRQMFF. As DNA, the CDR3 is TGTGCTCTTGGGGAACACCTCAAACCTTACATCTTACTGGGGGATACAGTGTCCTGGGACACCCGACAGATGTTTTTC.

Concerning this clone itself: With a far larger clone one base away, a read error is the likely cause. This chain joins TRDV1 and TRDJ1, with 7 bases that match TRDD3. Here the J gene was assigned by germline matching of the DNA, as TCRdb has none. Germline V gene data show CDR1 as TSWWSYY and CDR2 as QGS. This CDR3 contains 22 residues. CDR3 DNA sequence: TGTGCTCCTGGGGAAGGTACTTCTTATATCTTGACTGGGGTGCCATCGCCCGTCAAACTCATCTTT. Protein sequence: CAPGEGTSYILTGVPSPVKLIF.

This clone was observed a few times. A far larger clone lies a single base away; this is likely a read error. Other DNA sequences in this sample translate to the same CDR3. The chain joins TRDV1 to TRDJ1, with TRDD3 matching over 12 bases. With 2 bases clipped from V and 7 bases from J, the junction kept 11 bases outside the gene matches. The length of the CDR3 is 17 residues. Germline V gives CDR1 TSWWSYY, CDR2 QGS. The CDR3 is CALGEFYWGIHYPKLIF. The CDR3 bases are TGTGCTCTTGGGGAATTCTACTGGGGGATACATTATCCTAAACTCATCTTT.

On this clone itself: With only one base between it and a far larger clone, this is likely a read error. The sample contains more than one DNA sequence encoding this CDR3. V and J are TRDV1 and TRDJ1; D ambiguous. CDR1 is TSWWSYY, CDR2 QGS, per germline. The CDR3 has 16 amino acids. Trimming left V 2 bases short and J 2 bases short, with 15 bases between. The CDR3 here is CALGETRGWYTDKLIF. CDR3 DNA: TGTGCTCTTGGGGAAACACGGGGCTGGTATACCGATAAACTCATCTTT.

As for this clone: This sequence is one base from a far larger clone and is likely a read error. The rearrangement joins TRDV1 to TRDJ1; 11 bases line up with TRDD3. CDR1 TSWWSYY and CDR2 QGS come from the germline V gene. J gave up 2 bases and V 2 bases, and 16 bases lay outside the gene matches. This CDR3 has 20 residues. CDR3 sequence reads: CALGETTFLWGIHQTDKLIF. CDR3 sequence (DNA): TGTGCTCTTGGGGAAACTACCTTCCTCTGGGGGATACATCAAACCGATAAACTCATCTTT.

This clone was detected a few times. A far larger clone is a single base away, which makes a read error likely. The V gene is TRDV1, the J gene TRDJ1; D may be TRDD3 (6 bases). CDR1 and CDR2 (germline): TSWWSYY, QGS. The CDR3 is 19 residues long. The CDR3 protein is CALGELSFVGVAYTDKRIF. Here the CDR3 DNA reads TGTGCTCTTGGGGAACTATCCTTTGTGGGGGTCGCGTACACCGATAAACGCATCTTT.

As concerns this clone: Translating this DNA gives a protein that differs at residue 9 from the TCRdb one, which belongs to a much larger clone; a read error is likely, and the protein shown is this translation. The genes are TRDV1 and TRDJ1; TRDD3 aligns across 13 bases. Trimming removed 0 bases from V and 0 bases from J; junction bases left unmatched: 31. This CDR3 contains 27 residues. Germline V CDR1 and CDR2: TSWWSYY, QGS. CDR3 region: CALGELVWRGPMGNWGIRLPYTDKLIF. The CDR3 region has the DNA TGTGCTCTTGGGGAACTAGTGTGGAGAGGTCCTATGGGAAACTGGGGGATACGCCTTCCGTACACCGATAAACTCATCTTT.

Regarding this clone: Relative to the germline gene, one junction end is altered; a read error may explain this. This sample includes further DNA sequences coding for the same CDR3. The rearrangement joins TRDV1 to TRDJ1; 10 positions agree with TRDD3. Germline V gene data show CDR1 as TSWWSYY and CDR2 as QGS. CDR3 length: 22 residues. CDR3 DNA sequence: TGTGCTCTTGGGGAACCTCTTTCCCTACTGGGGGATCCGACGCCATACACTGATAAACTCATCTTT. As protein: CALGEPLSLLGDPTPYTDKLIF.

The sample holds a few counts of this clone. TCRdb's entry gives the protein of a much larger clone, which mismatches this DNA's translation at residue 3, likely from a read error; the protein reported here is translated from the DNA. V usage is TRDV1 and J usage is TRDJ1; 11 positions agree with TRDD3. The CDR3 consists of 20 residues. CDR1 and CDR2 (germline): TSWWSYY, QGS. The CDR3 DNA sequence: TGTGCTCGTGGGGAAACTGCCTTCCTCTGGGGGATACATCAAACCGATAAACTCATCTTT. It is translated as CARGETAFLWGIHQTDKLIF.

By its share, this clone is large (0.1 to 1%). This same CDR3 is encoded by further DNA sequences in the sample. The gene calls are TRDV1 and TRDJ1, with TRDD3 as a possible D gene (6 bases). CDR1 is TSWWSYY, CDR2 QGS, per germline. This CDR3 contains 23 residues. V shed 2 bases and J shed 0 bases, with 34 bases lying between them. CDR3: CALGEFISPDYGLGVPYTDKLIF. Written as DNA, the CDR3 is TGTGCTCTTGGGGAATTTATAAGTCCCGACTACGGACTGGGAGTACCGTACACCGATAAACTCATCTTT.

Concerning this clone: A much larger clone differs from this one at a single base, so this may be a read error. Other nucleotide sequences from this sample produce the same CDR3. The chain links TRDV1 to TRDJ1; the match to TRDD2 covers 9 bases. CDR3 length: 28 residues. Germline V gene sequence: CDR1 TSWWSYY, CDR2 QGS. CDR3: CALGEPKNPPIPSYGRHRYWTYTDKLIF. DNA for the CDR3: TGTGCTCTTGGGGAACCTAAAAACCCCCCGATACCTTCCTACGGTAGACACAGATACTGGACGTACACTGATAAACTCATCTTT.

This clone has only a few counts. One base separates it from a far larger clone, so it is likely a read error. The chain joins TRDV1 to TRDJ1, with TRDD3 matching over 9 bases. Unmatched junction bases numbered 34, after V lost 1 base and J lost 4 bases. The CDR3 sequence is 25 residues long. From germline, CDR1 is TSWWSYY and CDR2 QGS. The CDR3 region is CALGEHPSRRRGYVIRGGHIDKLIF. The CDR3, as DNA: TGTGCTCTTGGGGAACACCCTTCCCGGCGACGGGGATACGTGATCCGTGGGGGCCACATCGATAAACTCATCTTT.

The sample holds a few counts of this clone. A far larger clone is one base from this, pointing to a likely read error. Additional DNA sequences in this sample encode the identical CDR3. The chain combines TRDV1 with TRDJ1; D remains unclear. CDR1 is TSWWSYY and CDR2 is QGS in the germline V gene. CDR3 length: 16 residues. Trimming removed 2 bases from V and 0 bases from J, with 13 bases in between. The CDR3 protein is CALGETRGWYTDKLIF. The CDR3, as DNA: TGTGCTCTTGGGGAAACCCGGGGCTGGTACACCGATAAACTCATCTTT.

Of note for this clone: Since a far larger clone is one base different, this is likely a read error. At the DNA level, this CDR3 is encoded by other sequences in the same sample as well. The chain has TRDV1 and TRDJ1; 9 bases agree with TRDD3. The J gene comes from matching the DNA to germline here; TCRdb lacks it. Germline V lookup: CDR1 TSWWSYY, CDR2 QGS. The CDR3 is 25 residues long. CDR3 DNA: TGTGCTCTTGGGGAACACCCTTCCCGGCGACGGGGATACGTGATCCGTGGGGGCCACACAGATAAACTCATCTTT. Amino acid sequence: CALGEHPSRRRGYVIRGGHTDKLIF.

There are a few counts of this clone. A far bigger clonotype differs at one base, so this is likely a read error. The V call is TRDV1, the J call TRDJ1, with 13 bases fitting TRDD3. V gave up 5 bases and J gave up 0 bases; unmatched junction bases: 33. The CDR3 runs to 26 residues. Germline V gene data show CDR1 as TSWWSYY and CDR2 as QGS. The CDR3 sequence: CALGSTPFLRFTGGYAFTTYTDKLIF. For the CDR3, the DNA is TGTGCTCTTGGGTCAACTCCCTTCCTACGGTTCACTGGGGGATACGCGTTTACCACTTACACCGATAAACTCATCTTT.

By sample fraction, this clone is large. Given a much more abundant clone one base away, this may be a read error. This sample also contains other DNA sequences that code for the same CDR3. The chain couples TRDV1 to TRDJ1; D is unresolved. The germline CDR1 and CDR2 sequences are TSWWSYY and QGS. The CDR3 spans 16 residues. V was pared by 6 bases and J by 0 bases, with 17 bases between. CDR3 loop: CALGETRGWYTDKLIF. In nucleotides, the CDR3 is TGTGCTCTTGGAGAAACACGGGGCTGGTACACCGATAAACTCATCTTT.

Worth noting for this clone: A far bigger clonotype differs at one base, so this is likely a read error. This sample also contains other DNA sequences that code for the same CDR3. J is TRDJ1 and V is TRDV1, with 9 bases that match TRDD3. V lost 2 bases, J lost 5 bases, and 21 bases stayed unmatched. Per germline, CDR1 TSWWSYY and CDR2 QGS. The CDR3 is 20 residues long. This chain's CDR3 is CALGEFYARRGYAKSDKLIF. The CDR3 bases are TGTGCTCTTGGGGAATTTTACGCCCGTAGGGGATACGCAAAGTCTGATAAACTCATCTTT.

Details on this clone: TCRdb has a much larger clone's protein, which differs at residue 9 from the translation of this DNA, likely because of a read error; what is shown is the protein translated from the DNA. The chain combines TRDV1 with TRDJ1; the match to TRDD3 covers 11 bases. Losses at the gene ends were 2 bases for V and 2 bases for J; bases not matched to a gene: 16. This CDR3 has 20 residues. Germline V gene sequence: CDR1 TSWWSYY, CDR2 QGS. The CDR3 DNA reads TGTGCTCTTGGGGAAACTGCCTTCCGCTGGGGGATACATCAAACCGATAAACTCATCTTT. Translated, it gives CALGETAFRWGIHQTDKLIF.

As for this clone: The likely explanation is a read error, given a far larger clone one base away. The sample has other DNA sequences that encode this CDR3 too. This rearrangement joins TRDV1 to TRDJ1; 9 bases are a match to TRDD3. Here the J gene was assigned by germline matching of the DNA, as TCRdb has none. Germline lookup yields CDR1 TSWWSYY and CDR2 QGS. This CDR3 has 25 amino acids. V lost 3 bases, J lost 0 bases, and 32 bases stayed unmatched. This CDR3 reads CALGEHPSRRRGYVIRGGHTDKLIF. CDR3 in DNA: TGTGCTCTTGGGGAGCACCCTTCCCGGCGACGGGGATACGTGATCCGTGGGGGCCACACCGATAAACTCATCTTT.

As regards this clone: It is likely a read error: a sequence one base away is far more abundant. This sequence joins TRDV1 and TRDJ1; TRDD2 agrees at 8 bases. V dropped 4 bases and J dropped 0; count of bases not matched to a gene: 34. The CDR3 has 25 residues. The germline V gene has CDR1 TSWWSYY and CDR2 QGS. The CDR3 reads CALGVSTHPPSYQYCGIPYTDKLIF. In nucleotides, the CDR3 is TGTGCTCTTGGGGTCTCCACCCATCCGCCTTCCTATCAGTACTGTGGGATTCCGTACACCGATAAACTCATCTTT.